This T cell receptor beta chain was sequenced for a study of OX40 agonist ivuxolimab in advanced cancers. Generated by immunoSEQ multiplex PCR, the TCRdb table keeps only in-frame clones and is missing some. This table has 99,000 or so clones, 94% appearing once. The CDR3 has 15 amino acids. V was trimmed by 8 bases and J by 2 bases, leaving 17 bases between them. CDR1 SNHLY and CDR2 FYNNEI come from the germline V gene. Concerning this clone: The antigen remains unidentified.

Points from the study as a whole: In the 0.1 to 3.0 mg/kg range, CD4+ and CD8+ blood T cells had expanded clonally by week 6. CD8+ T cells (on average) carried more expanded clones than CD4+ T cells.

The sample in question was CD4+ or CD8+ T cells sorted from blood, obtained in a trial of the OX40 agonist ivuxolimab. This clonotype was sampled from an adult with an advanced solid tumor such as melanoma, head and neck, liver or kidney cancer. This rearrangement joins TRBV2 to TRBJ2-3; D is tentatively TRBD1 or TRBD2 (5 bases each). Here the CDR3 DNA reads TGTGCCAGCTCCAGGGAGCCCCTTTACACAGATACGCAGTATTTT. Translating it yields CASSREPLYTDTQYF.